A selection of T cell receptor beta chains follows, all from one sample in a study of shared clonotypes between healthy human individuals. Measured with immunoSEQ multiplex PCR; TCRdb has only the in-frame clones, and not every one. The repertoire includes more than 1.2 million clones, less than 99% of them detected once, and under 0.45% sits in the top ten. The sequenced sample was naive CD4+ T cells sorted from blood. The receptor source for this set is a man aged 25-40 years in good health. Each CDR3 is given with its conserved first and last residue. The D gene is left open where the match is weak. Part of the rows lack a size; the others show once, few, many or a class for expanded clones.

V	size	D	J	CDR3	DNA
TRBV5-4	-	TRBD2	TRBJ2-3	CASSPEGRGRADTQYF	TGTGCCAGCAGCCCCGAGGGACGAGGGAGGGCAGATACGCAGTATTTT
TRBV2	-	-	TRBJ1-5	CASSLGRANGNQPQHF	TGTGCCAGCAGTTTGGGGAGGGCGAATGGCAATCAGCCCCAGCATTTT
TRBV15	-	TRBD2	TRBJ2-1	CATSRGTSGVYNEQFF	TGTGCCACCAGCAGAGGGACTAGCGGGGTTTATAATGAGCAGTTCTTC
TRBV15	-	TRBD1	TRBJ1-5	CATSRGGQASNQPQHF	TGTGCCACCAGCAGAGGGGGACAGGCTAGCAATCAGCCCCAGCATTTT
TRBV18	-	-	TRBJ2-1	CASSLSGRSSYNEQFF	TGTGCCAGCTCACTCTCGGGGAGGAGCTCCTACAATGAGCAGTTCTTC
TRBV2	once	-	TRBJ2-2	CASRIQLANTGELFF	TGTGCCAGCAGAATCCAGCTAGCTAACACCGGGGAGCTGTTTTTT
TRBV27	-	-	TRBJ2-1	CASSPRQSWNEQFF	TGTGCCAGCAGTCCCCGACAGTCTTGGAATGAGCAGTTCTTC
TRBV7-9	-	-	TRBJ2-2	CASTPERDDTGELFF	TGTGCCAGCACCCCCGAACGGGATGACACCGGGGAGCTGTTTTTT
TRBV11-2	-	-	TRBJ2-7	CASSSGRQVLSYEQYF	TGTGCCAGCAGCTCGGGTAGGCAGGTTCTCTCCTACGAGCAGTACTTC
TRBV28	-	-	TRBJ2-7	CASSLLSEQYF	TGTGCCAGCAGTTTATTATCCGAGCAGTACTTC
TRBV18	-	-	TRBJ2-3	CASSPGPPEGSDTQYF	TGTGCCAGCTCACCAGGGCCACCTGAGGGTTCAGATACGCAGTATTTT
TRBV5-8	-	-	TRBJ1-5	CASSGATVAHNQPQHF	TGTGCCAGCAGCGGGGCGACAGTAGCACACAATCAGCCCCAGCATTTT
TRBV5-1	-	TRBD1	TRBJ1-5	CASSLTGVNQPQHF	TGCGCCAGCAGCTTAACAGGGGTCAATCAGCCCCAGCATTTT
TRBV18	-	-	TRBJ2-1	CASSPMASRVNEQFF	TGTGCCAGCTCACCAATGGCTAGTAGGGTCAATGAGCAGTTCTTC